The 23 T cell receptor beta chains listed next were all sequenced from one sample in a study of T cells after yellow fever vaccination. One entry per CDR3 protein results from TCRdb running MiXCR on the 5' RACE reads. The data contain 100,000 to 150,000 distinct CDR3 sequences, 13% to 15% of them singletons. The specimen was CD8+ T cells sorted from PBMCs, collected 5 days after the yellow fever booster vaccination. These TCRs come from a man in his late teens or twenties who received the YFV17D yellow fever vaccine.

This clonotype has just a few counts. V is TRBV5-5 and J is TRBJ1-5; D remains ambiguous. V dropped 1 base and J dropped 3 bases, with 17 bases sitting between them. CDR3 length: 17 amino acids. Looked up from germline, CDR1 is SGHKS and CDR2 is YYEKEE (reference sequence). Written as DNA, the CDR3 is TGTGCCAGCAGCTTGAGTGGCAGGAAGACGCCCAATCAGCCCCAGCATTTT. Protein product: CASSLSGRKTPNQPQHF.

The chain employs TRBV5-4 and TRBJ1-2; TRBD1 matches at 10 bases. CDR1 and CDR2 (germline): SGHNT, YYREEE (reference sequence). J lost 4 bases, V lost 1 base, and 4 bases had no gene match. CDR3 size: 15 residues. DNA for the CDR3: TGTGCCAGCAGCTTGTCCGGGACAGGGGCCTATGGCTACACCTTC. Its translation: CASSLSGTGAYGYTF.

This clonotype was recorded a few times. The V gene is TRBV27, the J gene TRBJ1-4; D unresolved. V was trimmed by 3 bases and J by 11 bases, leaving 13 bases between them. The CDR3 length is 13 residues. The germline V gene encodes CDR1 MNHEY and CDR2 SMNVEV (reference sequence). The CDR3 DNA follows: TGTGCCAGCAGTTTGGGCGGGGTCGGTAAACTGTTTTTT. Encoded protein: CASSLGGVGKLFF. Complete variable domain (other parts from reference TRBV27 and TRBJ1-4): EAQVTQNPRYLITVTGKKLTVTCSQNMNHEYMSWYRQDPGLGLRQIYYSMNVEVTDKGDVPEGYKVSRKEKRNFPLILESPSPNQTSLYFCASSLGGVGKLFFGSGTQLSVL.

This clonotype turned up a few times. The J gene is TRBJ1-1, the V gene TRBV11-2, with D perhaps matching TRBD1 (6 bases). Germline V gene lookup returns CDR1 SGHAT and CDR2 FQNNGV. CDR3 length: 12 residues. This chain's CDR3 is CVSRDMNTEAFF. DNA of the CDR3: TGTGTGAGCCGGGACATGAACACTGAAGCTTTCTTT.

This clonotype was seen a few times. The chain joins TRBV4-3 to TRBJ2-5; D possibly corresponds to TRBD1 (5 bases). Germline lookup yields CDR1 LGHNA and CDR2 YSLEER. V shed 0 bases and J shed 5 bases, with 13 bases lying between them. The length of the CDR3 is 15 residues. In nucleotides, the CDR3 is TGCGCCAGCAGCCAAGAGCCAGGGTATAGGGAGACCCAGTACTTC. Residues: CASSQEPGYRETQYF.

This clonotype was detected only a few times. The chain is built from TRBV7-8 and TRBJ2-1; D gene ambiguous. CDR1 is SGHVS and CDR2 is FQNEAQ in the germline V gene. V was clipped by 5 bases and J by 4 bases, with 15 bases between them. The CDR3 is made up of 15 amino acids. The CDR3 DNA is TGTGCCAGCAGCCCCAAGGATAGGGTGTACAATGAGCAGTTCTTC. Translated: CASSPKDRVYNEQFF.

This clonotype turned up a few times. The chain joins TRBV10-3 to TRBJ1-1; D is perhaps TRBD1 (6 bases). Germline lookup yields CDR1 ENHRY and CDR2 SYGVKD. V gave up 0 bases and J gave up 0 bases, with 11 bases separating them. CDR3 length: 16 residues. This CDR3 is CAISESQGLMNTEAFF. For the CDR3, the DNA is TGTGCCATCAGTGAGTCGCAGGGGTTGATGAACACTGAAGCTTTCTTT.

This clonotype was seen a handful of times. The V call is TRBV12-3 or TRBV12-4, the J call TRBJ1-1; weak D call: TRBD1 (6 bases). The CDR3 runs 20 residues. V gave up 1 base and J gave up 4 bases, with 28 bases separating them. Here the CDR3 reads CASSLDLSARGEGRGTEAFF. The CDR3 nucleotides are TGTGCCAGCAGTTTAGACCTGTCAGCCAGGGGAGAAGGCCGCGGCACTGAAGCTTTCTTT.

CDR3 sequence: CATSSTLVSSTDTQYF. CDR3 DNA sequence: TGTGCCACCAGCAGTACTCTGGTCTCTAGCACAGATACGCAGTATTTT. The gene calls are TRBV15 and TRBJ2-3; D not resolved. Deletions cut 3 bases from V and 0 bases from J, with 13 bases between. The germline CDR1 and CDR2 sequences are LNHNV and YYDKDF (reference sequence). The CDR3 totals 16 residues.

V and J are TRBV4-1 and TRBJ2-5; 9 nucleotides agree with TRBD2. The CDR3 sequence is 18 residues long. Germline CDR1 reads MGHRA; CDR2 reads YSYEKL. With V trimmed by 0 bases and J by 7 bases, 15 bases remained unmatched. CDR3: CASSQDPPGGGAVRTQYF. CDR3 bases: TGCGCCAGCAGCCAAGATCCTCCCGGCGGGGGGGCGGTTAGGACCCAGTACTTC.

This clonotype was recorded a few times. The chain combines TRBV7-9 with TRBJ1-1; D not resolved. Germline V CDR1 and CDR2: SEHNR, FQNEAQ (reference sequence). V dropped 5 bases and J dropped 2 bases, with 12 bases sitting between them. This CDR3 has 14 amino acids. The CDR3 nucleotides are TGTGCCAGCAGCCTGTGGGAGTCCAACACTGAAGCTTTCTTT. It yields the protein CASSLWESNTEAFF. The whole variable domain, remainder taken from reference TRBV7-9 and TRBJ1-1, is DTGVSQNPRHKITKRGQNVTFRCDPISEHNRLYWYRQTLGQGPEFLTYFQNEAQLEKSRLLSDRFSAERPKGSFSTLEIQRTEQGDSAMYLCASSLWESNTEAFFGQGTRLTVV.

The rearrangement joins TRBV13 to TRBJ2-1; 11 nucleotides match TRBD2. With 0 bases clipped from V and 8 bases from J, the junction kept 3 bases outside the gene matches. The V gene's germline CDR1 is PRHDT and CDR2 FYEKMQ (reference sequence). This CDR3 region has 15 residues. The CDR3 DNA reads as TGTGCCAGCAGCTTAGGGCTAGCGGGGGGTTATGAGCAGTTCTTC. This encodes CASSLGLAGGYEQFF.

This sequence joins TRBV7-8 and TRBJ2-5; 9 nucleotides align to TRBD1. The germline V gene has CDR1 SGHVS and CDR2 FQNEAQ. V lost 5 bases to trimming and J lost 5 bases; unmatched junction nucleotides: 15. The CDR3 runs to 17 residues. The CDR3 protein is CASSPPRGTGRKETQYF. DNA for the CDR3: TGTGCCAGCAGCCCCCCCCGCGGGACAGGGAGGAAGGAGACCCAGTACTTC.

The chain carries TRBV27 and TRBJ2-5, with D tentatively TRBD1 (5 bases). The CDR3 is 14 amino acids. Germline assignment: CDR1 MNHEY and CDR2 SMNVEV (reference sequence). V gave up 5 bases and J gave up 2 bases, with 12 bases separating them. The CDR3 loop reads CASSPQVLQETQYF. Here the CDR3 DNA reads TGTGCCAGCAGTCCACAGGTCCTTCAAGAGACCCAGTACTTC.

This clonotype was recorded only once. V is TRBV27 and J is TRBJ2-1, with 9 bases matching TRBD2. The junction had 5 bases not matched to a gene; V was cut back by 3 bases and J by 5 bases. Looked up from germline, CDR1 is MNHEY and CDR2 is SMNVEV (reference sequence). The CDR3 totals 15 residues. The CDR3 DNA reads TGTGCCAGCAGTTTCTTAGCGGGGGTAGACAATGAGCAGTTCTTC. This sequence encodes CASSFLAGVDNEQFF.

V and J are TRBV7-6 and TRBJ2-5; TRBD1 or TRBD2 may be the D gene (5 bases each). Trimming pared 4 bases from V and 4 bases from J, leaving 16 bases between. The length of the CDR3 is 15 residues. Germline V gene lookup returns CDR1 SGHVS and CDR2 FNYEAQ. Here the CDR3 reads CASSSVGDGRETQYF. CDR3 bases: TGTGCCAGCAGCTCTGTAGGGGACGGACGAGAGACCCAGTACTTC.

The V gene is TRBV30, the J gene TRBJ2-1; D unresolved. This CDR3 spans 10 amino acids. V was shortened by 3 bases and J by 9 bases, with 6 bases between the two germline ends. In germline, CDR1 is GTSNPN, CDR2 SVGIG (reference sequence). The CDR3 region has the DNA TGTGCCTGGAGCGTGAGTGAGCAGTTCTTC. It codes for CAWSVSEQFF.

This clonotype has only a few counts. This chain uses TRBV15 with TRBJ2-6; no firm D call. This CDR3 region has 16 residues. The ends were cut back, 0 bases at V and 0 bases at J, with 6 bases in the middle. CDR1 LNHNV and CDR2 YYDKDF come from the germline V gene (reference sequence). The CDR3, as DNA: TGTGCCACCAGCAGAGAGCGATACTCTGGGGCCAACGTCCTGACTTTC. Translated, it gives CATSRERYSGANVLTF.

The chain is built from TRBV12-5 and TRBJ2-1; D gene ambiguous. With 3 bases removed from V and 2 bases from J, the gap between germline ends came to 17 bases. CDR3 length: 17 amino acids. Germline values: CDR1 LGHNT, CDR2 FRNRAP. The DNA for the CDR3 is TGTGCTAGTGGTTTCAGAGTGGGGATGACCCCCTACAATGAGCAGTTCTTC. It yields the protein CASGFRVGMTPYNEQFF.

This clonotype was recorded a few times. The CDR3 reads CAILGTGTYNEQFF. In nucleotides, the CDR3 is TGTGCCATCCTGGGTACAGGGACCTACAATGAGCAGTTCTTC. The V and J genes are TRBV24-1 and TRBJ2-1, with D tentatively TRBD1 (6 bases). CDR1 is KGHDR and CDR2 is SFDVKD in the germline V gene. V lost 11 bases and J lost 2, with 15 bases in between. The length of the CDR3 is 14 residues.

V usage is TRBV7-9 and J usage is TRBJ2-7, with D tentatively TRBD1 or TRBD2 (5 bases each). CDR3 length equals 16 residues. The germline V and J ends were trimmed by 8 bases and 3 bases, with 23 bases remaining between them. Germline V CDR1 and CDR2: SEHNR, FQNEAQ (reference sequence). The CDR3 region has the DNA TGTGCCAGCGGCCCCTTTGAGGGGATAAGGATCTACGAGCAGTACTTC. Translated: CASGPFEGIRIYEQYF.

Here the CDR3 reads CASGPGETRSGQETQYF. CDR3 in DNA: TGTGCCAGCGGACCTGGGGAAACTAGGAGCGGGCAAGAGACCCAGTACTTC. The chain carries TRBV4-2 and TRBJ2-5; perhaps TRBD2 as D (6 bases). Germline CDR1 reads LGHNA; CDR2 reads YNFKEQ. The ends were cut back, 8 bases at V and 2 bases at J, with 24 bases in the middle. The CDR3 sequence is 17 residues long.

V is TRBV20-1 and J is TRBJ2-3; 12 bases match TRBD2. The germline V gene encodes CDR1 DFQATT and CDR2 SNEGSKA (reference sequence). V trimming: 3 bases; J trimming: 4 bases; junction bases outside the gene matches: 5. The CDR3 spans 15 residues. The CDR3 coding sequence is TGCAGTGCTAGCCGGACTAGCGGGGCTGCAGATACGCAGTATTTT. Its translation: CSASRTSGAADTQYF.